Below, 5 T cell receptor beta chains from the same sample are listed, as sequenced in a study of preoperative IRX-2 immunotherapy in early breast cancer. The method was immunoSEQ multiplex PCR; TCRdb's version includes in-frame clones alone and lacks a portion of them. The sample lists about 19,000 clones; about 82% were seen once. As to treatment: preoperative locoregional IRX-2 cytokine immunotherapy. The material was lymph node tissue, obtained after IRX-2 immunotherapy. The source of these receptors is a human donor with breast cancer.

This CDR3 reads CASSFGQGNTEAFF. The CDR3 nucleotides are TGCGCCAGCAGCTTTGGCCAGGGGAACACTGAAGCTTTCTTT. The chain combines TRBV5-1 with TRBJ1-1, with D possibly TRBD1 on 5 matching bases. Deletions cut 2 bases from V and 1 base from J, with 9 bases between. Germline lookup yields CDR1 SGHRS and CDR2 YFSETQ. The CDR3 consists of 14 residues.

This clone was seen once. The rearrangement joins TRBV5-1 to TRBJ1-1, with TRBD1 matching 7 bases. CDR1 SGHRS and CDR2 YFSETQ come from the germline V gene. V dropped 1 base and J dropped 0; count of bases not matched to a gene: 6. This CDR3 is 16 amino acids long. CDR3 DNA sequence: TGCGCCAGCAGCTTGATGGCAGGGGGTATGAACACTGAAGCTTTCTTT. Translated: CASSLMAGGMNTEAFF.

The sample holds one count of this clone. There is an ambiguous or unread base here, so the residue it gives is written X. CDR3 coding DNA: TGCGCCAGCAGCCCGGGACACCWGAACACTGAAGCTTTCTTT. Protein sequence: CASSPGHXNTEAFF. The gene calls are TRBV5-1 and TRBJ1-1, with D possibly matching TRBD1 (6 bases). This CDR3 comprises 14 residues. V lost 4 bases to trimming and J lost 1 base, with 11 bases between them. Looked up from germline, CDR1 is SGHRS and CDR2 is YFSETQ.

There are a few counts of this clone. The V and J genes are TRBV19 and TRBJ2-2, with 10 bases identical to TRBD1. CDR1 LNHDA and CDR2 SQIVND come from the germline V gene (reference sequence). The J segment lost 2 bases and the V segment lost 1 base, leaving 1 base of the junction unmatched. CDR3 length equals 16 residues. The DNA for the CDR3 is TGTGCCAGTAGTATAGGACAGGGGGCAAACACCGGGGAGCTGTTTTTT. This translates into CASSIGQGANTGELFF. Full variable domain (remainder filled in from reference TRBV19 and TRBJ2-2): DGGITQSPKYLFRKEGQNVTLSCEQNLNHDAMYWYRQDPGQGLRLIYYSQIVNDFQKGDIAEGYSVSREKKESFPLTVTSAQKNPTAFYLCASSIGQGANTGELFFGEGSRLTVL.

The rearrangement links TRBV11-3 to TRBJ2-3; D is ambiguous. Trimming cost V 5 bases and J 2 bases, with 17 bases left between them. Germline CDR1 SGHNT, CDR2 YENEEA. The CDR3 has 16 amino acids. CDR3 in DNA: TGTGCCAGCAGCCGAAGCTCCGGCGGAACCACAGATACGCAGTATTTT. Protein sequence: CASSRSSGGTTDTQYF.